The source of this T cell receptor (beta chain) is a study of metastatic and nonmetastatic thyroid tumors. TCRdb reassembled clones from the PCR reads with MiXCR. The sample consists of about 40,000 clones, approximately 10% of them appearing once. The CDR3 length is 14 residues. V lost 5 bases and J 5 bases, leaving 10 bases between the germline ends. Germline CDR1 LGHDT, CDR2 YNNKEL (reference sequence). None of the patients had undergone any treatment ahead of thyroid surgery. The chain has TRBV3-1 and TRBJ1-6; D not certain. Sample: blood. This TCR was recovered from a female donor with papillary thyroid cancer or a benign thyroid nodule (not recorded which). Some clones in this sample may be carry-over from other donors' samples. The CDR3 loop reads CASSTPRDNSPLHF. The DNA of the CDR3 is TGTGCCAGCAGCACCCCGAGAGATAATTCACCCCTCCACTTT.